The 10 T cell receptor beta chains given below trace back to one sample, sequenced in a study of blood T cells in healthy people across ages (dated by TCRdb to between 2015 and 2016). Library preparation used 5' RACE. Sequencing used an Illumina HiSeq 2500. The second PCR ran for about 6 to 11 cycles and used a J-beta primer mix along with a sample-barcoded 5' primer. TCRdb took the public reads, trimmed them with fastp at Q25, ran MiXCR for clone calling and kept in-frame beta chains. One record per CDR3 amino acid sequence lists the most common genes and DNA. The sample profile shows over a million distinct CDR3 sequences; around two fifths of them were found once. The ten largest clonotypes hold 6.5% to 10% of the sample. The sample comprised blood. These receptor sequences come from a woman younger than 35 in good health.

This clonotype appeared a few times. The J gene is TRBJ2-3, the V gene TRBV25-1; the D gene is possibly TRBD1 (5 bases). This CDR3 has 15 residues. The V and J ends lost 1 base and 2 bases respectively, with 10 bases between them. Per germline, CDR1 MGHDK and CDR2 SYGVNS. Here the CDR3 DNA reads TGTGCCAGCAGTGAATGGGGCAGGAACACAGATACGCAGTATTTT. It yields the protein CASSEWGRNTDTQYF.

This rearrangement joins TRBV27 to TRBJ1-4; D gene ambiguous. Germline V gene data show CDR1 as MNHEY and CDR2 as SMNVEV (reference sequence). V lost 5 bases and J lost 13, with 17 bases in between. The CDR3 contains 13 residues. CDR3 nucleotide sequence: TGTGCCAGCAGTGGGGAGGGTTCAAAGGGACTGTTTTTT. Translation gives CASSGEGSKGLFF.

The chain is built from TRBV20-1 and TRBJ2-3; 8 bases map to TRBD2. Germline V lookup: CDR1 DFQATT, CDR2 SNEGSKA (reference sequence). The CDR3 loop spans 16 amino acids. The V and J ends lost 0 bases and 0 bases, in that order; junction bases with no gene match: 5. In DNA, the CDR3 is TGCAGTGCTAGAGATCCAGCGGGGGCGAGCACAGATACGCAGTATTTT. Its translation: CSARDPAGASTDTQYF.

The chain combines TRBV20-1 with TRBJ1-2, with TRBD1 matching over 12 bases. Germline loops: CDR1 DFQATT, CDR2 SNEGSKA (reference sequence). This CDR3 comprises 15 residues. V lost 6 bases and J lost 3; bases outside the gene matches: 8. CDR3 DNA: TGCAGTGCCGCTTCAGGGACAGGGGGCCACTATGGCTACACCTTC. Its protein product is CSAASGTGGHYGYTF.

The chain links TRBV12-3 or TRBV12-4 to TRBJ1-2; D is uncertain. The CDR3 contains 15 residues. V lost 6 bases to trimming and J lost 4 bases, with 18 bases between them. CDR3 sequence: CASSLSPAQAYGYTF. The CDR3 DNA reads TGTGCCAGCAGCCTGAGCCCGGCCCAGGCCTATGGCTACACCTTC.

This chain joins TRBV20-1 and TRBJ2-5; 7 bases map to TRBD1. V lost 6 bases and J lost 5; bases outside the gene matches: 6. CDR1 is DFQATT and CDR2 is SNEGSKA in the germline V gene (reference sequence). The length of the CDR3 is 12 residues. The CDR3 is CSARQGGETQYF. The CDR3 DNA reads TGCAGTGCAAGACAGGGTGGGGAGACCCAGTACTTC.

A few counts support this clonotype. V usage is TRBV7-2 and J usage is TRBJ2-7; D is unresolved. CDR3 size: 12 residues. Germline V gene data show CDR1 as SGHTA and CDR2 as FQGNSA. Trimming pared 5 bases from V and 5 bases from J, leaving 10 bases between. CDR3 coding DNA: TGTGCCAGCAGCCCAGGTCGCCACGAGCAGTACTTC. Its protein is CASSPGRHEQYF.

To note about this clonotype: One junction end does not reproduce the germline sequence, and a read error may be involved. V usage is TRBV6-2 or TRBV6-3 and J usage is TRBJ2-1, with D perhaps TRBD1 (6 bases). CDR1 and CDR2 (germline): MNHEY, SVGEGT. The CDR3 spans 16 residues. This chain's CDR3 is CAGSSPTGTLTYEQFF. CDR3 nucleotide sequence: TGTGCCGGCAGTTCGCCTACCGGGACACTTACCTACGAGCAGTTCTTC.

This clonotype was counted a few times. The gene calls are TRBV20-1 and TRBJ2-1, with 8 bases fitting TRBD2. Per the germline V gene, CDR1 is DFQATT and CDR2 is SNEGSKA (reference sequence). The V segment lost 6 bases and the J segment 4 bases; nucleotides outside the gene matches: 8. The CDR3 covers 14 residues. The CDR3 sequence: CSAIGLAKYNEQFF. CDR3 sequence (DNA): TGCAGTGCCATAGGACTAGCAAAGTACAATGAGCAGTTCTTC.

About this clonotype itself: It may be a read error: a sequence one base away is much more abundant. The V gene is TRBV27, the J gene TRBJ2-1; 7 positions match TRBD1. The J call is doubtful: the DNA matches TRBJ2-7 better. The CDR3 consists of 13 residues. The V gene's germline CDR1 is MNHEY and CDR2 SMNVEV (reference sequence). CDR3 in amino acids: CASSSGQYYEQYF. The DNA for the CDR3 is TGTGCCAGCAGTTCGGGACAGTACTACGAGCAGTACTTC.